Here is one T cell receptor beta chain with its context. Its antigen is as yet unknown. The entry originates in a study of CXCR3-negative and CXCR3-positive naive CD8 T cells. About the research overall: Around 130 million TRB reads in total, about 1.5 +/- 0.3 million per library. Findings of the study overall: It was found that naive subsets had comparable surface CD5, and TCR strength was inferred from TRB CDR3 properties. Unlike memory cells, which differed, naive CXCR3-negative and CXCR3-positive cells had similar TRBV-TRBJ usage. Whereas both naive subsets had comparably high diversity, memory CD8+ cells had much lower diversity.

With UMI labels, 5' RACE was used to prepare the TRB cDNA libraries. TCRdb re-analyzed the 5' RACE reads; it lists each CDR3 protein once, without DNA. The repertoire shows over 45,000 distinct CDR3 sequences; the top ten hold about 0.4%. The CDR3 runs 14 residues. Specimen: naive CXCR3- CD8+ T cells from blood. Described subset: CD45RO-CCR7+CD27+CD95- naive CD8+ T cells lacking CXCR3 (TNR3-). The sequence derives from a human donor in good health. Some clones in this sample may be carry-over from other donors' samples. The chain carries TRBV12-3 or TRBV12-4 and TRBJ2-5. The CDR3 spells CASSFLWQQETQYF.